The clone carrying this T cell receptor beta chain has a single count. The study ran its PCR with 60 Vbeta and 13 Jbeta primers. Using immunoSEQ multiplex PCR, the repertoire was profiled, and TCRdb retains in-frame clones only, with some absent. The sample has more than 150,000 clones, 70% to 80% seen once. These data belong to a study of cytomegalovirus exposure and HLA in healthy donors. This receptor was obtained from a man between 18 and 35 years old in good health and CMV-seronegative. The specimen sequenced was PBMCs.

CDR3 bases: TGTGCCAGCAGCGCCCGGACAGGGGGCCAGGCTTTCTTT. It is translated as CASSARTGGQAFF. The chain uses TRBV9 and TRBJ1-1; 11 bases agree with TRBD1. The CDR3 covers 13 residues. V was pared by 3 bases and J by 11 bases, with 6 bases of the junction left unmatched. Germline CDR1 is SGDLS and CDR2 is YYNGEE.